Below, one T cell receptor beta chain is given with its context. The source of the sample is a study of blood T cell repertoires in COVID-19. Data came from immunoSEQ multiplex PCR; TCRdb stores just in-frame clones and leaves some out. The sample holds 90,000 to 130,000 clones, over 65% seen once. Germline V CDR1 and CDR2: MNHEY, SMNVEV (reference sequence). The V and J ends lost 2 bases and 6 bases respectively, with 14 bases between them. The CDR3 has 14 residues. The chain combines TRBV27 with TRBJ2-7, with D perhaps TRBD1 (5 bases). This clonotype was obtained from a woman of 80 years or more with acute or convalescent COVID-19. The sample comprised peripheral blood. The CDR3 DNA reads TGTGCCAGCAGTTTACTGGGAATAGGGGCCGAGCAGTACTTC. Translation gives CASSLLGIGAEQYF.